A selection of T cell receptor beta chains follows, all from one sample in a study of blood T cell repertoires in COVID-19. The table came from immunoSEQ multiplex PCR; TCRdb's copy has only in-frame clones and leaves some out. This table holds just over 95,000 clones, about 86% found once. The sequencing sample was made of peripheral blood. All receptors come from a human donor in a cohort sampled during active COVID-19. CDR3s include the opening cysteine and the closing phenylalanine or tryptophan. Each record gives: J gene, V gene, D gene, clone size, CDR3 DNA, CDR3 protein. A D gene is named only where the DNA matches it firmly. Only some rows state a clone size, as once, few, many or a class for expanded clones.

>TRBJ2-7|TRBV15|TRBD2|NA
TGTGCCACCAGCAGAGATTCTCTAGCGGATTACGAGCAGTACTTC
CATSRDSLADYEQYF
>TRBJ2-7|TRBV28|TRBD2|NA
TGTGCCAGCAGTTTCGGACTAGCCTACGAGCAGTACTTC
CASSFGLAYEQYF
>TRBJ2-3|TRBV27|TRBD2|NA
TGTGCCAGCCTACTAGCGGGGACAGATACGCAGTATTTT
CASLLAGTDTQYF
>TRBJ2-1|TRBV19|NA|NA
TGTGCCAGTAGTATAGAGTTGATCTCGAGCTCCTACAATGAGCAGTTCTTC
CASSIELISSSYNEQFF
>TRBJ1-4|TRBV15|NA|NA
TGTGCCGTGCAAAGCCATGCAACTAATGAAAAACTGTTTTTT
CAVQSHATNEKLFF
>TRBJ2-2|TRBV19|TRBD2|NA
TGTGCCAGTAGTCCCGCGGGCGGGAGGTCCACCGGGGAGCTGTTTTTT
CASSPAGGRSTGELFF
>TRBJ1-2|TRBV6-1|TRBD1|once
TGTGCCAGCAGTGAAGCTATTAGGGGGCAGGACTATGGCTACACCTTC
CASSEAIRGQDYGYTF
>TRBJ2-1|TRBV7-9|NA|few
TGTGCCAGCAGCTCTACCTGGCAGGGTTCCTACAATGAGCAGTTCTTC
CASSSTWQGSYNEQFF
>TRBJ1-5|TRBV7-8|NA|few
TGTGCCAGCAGCTCCGTCTCTCCGGGAGGCAATCAGCCCCAGCATTTT
CASSSVSPGGNQPQHF
>TRBJ2-7|TRBV3-1/TRBV3-2|TRBD2|NA
TGTGCCAGCAGTTCACCGGGACTAGCGGGAGGTATAATTACCTACGAGCAGTACTTC
CASSSPGLAGGIITYEQYF
>TRBJ1-1|TRBV6-5|NA|NA
TGTGCCAGCAGTTACTCGAGTAGGGGAGCGGGCACTGAAGCTTTCTTT
CASSYSSRGAGTEAFF
>TRBJ1-2|TRBV6-1|NA|NA
TGTGCCAGCAGTGAAGCTAACAGGGCAAACTATGGCTACACCTTC
CASSEANRANYGYTF
>TRBJ2-5|TRBV9|NA|NA
TGTGCCAGCAGCACAGAGCCGTACCAAGAGACCCAGTACTTC
CASSTEPYQETQYF
>TRBJ2-7|TRBV15|TRBD1|NA
TGTGCCACCAGCGGACAGGGTAGCTCCTACGAGCAGTACTTC
CATSGQGSSYEQYF
>TRBJ1-4|TRBV19|TRBD1|once
TGTGCCAGCAACAGACAGGGAGTAAATGAAAAACTGTTTTTT
CASNRQGVNEKLFF
>TRBJ2-1|TRBV4-1|TRBD1|NA
TGCGCCAGCAGCCAAGATTGGGACAGGACAGGGAGGAATGAGCAGTTCTTC
CASSQDWDRTGRNEQFF
>TRBJ2-7|TRBV15|TRBD1|NA
TGTGCCACCAGCAACCGGGACAGTCCCTACGAGCAGTACTTC
CATSNRDSPYEQYF
>TRBJ2-7|TRBV7-8|TRBD2|NA
TGTGCCAGCAGCCCAGGACTAGCGGGAGGCAATTACGAGCAGTACTTC
CASSPGLAGGNYEQYF
>TRBJ1-1|TRBV30|NA|NA
TGTGCCTGGAGTAAAAGGGGGAACACTGAAGCTTTCTTT
CAWSKRGNTEAFF
>TRBJ1-3|TRBV6-1|TRBD1|NA
TGTGCCAGCAGTGACCTCCTCGGGACAGCAGCTGGAAACACCATATATTTT
CASSDLLGTAAGNTIYF
>TRBJ1-6|TRBV6-6|NA|NA
TGTGCCAGCAGTCGGCGGGGGGTCGGTTCACCCCTCCACTTT
CASSRRGVGSPLHF
>TRBJ2-1|TRBV30|TRBD2|few
TGTGCCTGGAGTTCGGAGACTAGCGGGTCGAGCTCCTACAATGAGCAGTTCTTC
CAWSSETSGSSSYNEQFF
>TRBJ2-3|TRBV9|TRBD2|NA
TGTGCCAGCAGTGCTACTAGCGGGAGGGCCCCAGATACGCAGTATTTT
CASSATSGRAPDTQYF
>TRBJ2-3|TRBV4-3|TRBD2|NA
TGCGCCAGCAGCCAAGAGGCTAGGGCTAGCGGGAACACAGATACGCAGTATTTT
CASSQEARASGNTDTQYF
>TRBJ2-3|TRBV19|TRBD2|few
TGTGCCAGTAGTAGGAAACTAGCGGGAGGAACAGATACGCAGTATTTT
CASSRKLAGGTDTQYF
>TRBJ1-1|TRBV10-1|NA|once
TGCGCCAGCAGTGAGGGCAGCGTGAACACTGAAGCTTTCTTT
CASSEGSVNTEAFF
>TRBJ1-6|TRBV27|TRBD1|NA
TGTGCCAGCAGTTTAGTTTTCGGGACAGGGAATTCACCCCTCCACTTT
CASSLVFGTGNSPLHF
>TRBJ2-7|TRBV28|NA|once
TGTGCCAGCAGTTTTCCTAGCTCCTACGAGCAGTACTTC
CASSFPSSYEQYF
>TRBJ2-3|TRBV27|TRBD1|NA
TGTGCCAGCAGACCACTCGGGCTCCCAGGGGGCCCCACAGATACGCAGTATTTT
CASRPLGLPGGPTDTQYF
>TRBJ2-1|TRBV2|NA|few
TGTGCCAGCATGTTTGAACAGTACAATGAGCAGTTCTTC
CASMFEQYNEQFF
>TRBJ2-1|TRBV28|NA|NA
TGTGCCAGCTTGGGGGGAGTGGGCTACAATGAGCAGTTCTTC
CASLGGVGYNEQFF
>TRBJ1-2|TRBV7-2|NA|NA
TGTGCCAGCAGCAGACAGTCGTCGGCTAACTATGGCTACACCTTC
CASSRQSSANYGYTF
>TRBJ2-7|TRBV7-2|TRBD2|NA
TGTGCCAGCAGCTTAGGGACTAGCGCCAACGAGCAGTACTTC
CASSLGTSANEQYF
>TRBJ1-1|TRBV9|NA|NA
TGTGCCAGCAGCGTAGAGGTAAACAGGCCGGGCACTGAAGCTTTCTTT
CASSVEVNRPGTEAFF
>TRBJ2-2|TRBV5-1|TRBD1|NA
TGCGCCAGCAGTGACAGGGAGACGAACACCGGGGAGCTGTTTTTT
CASSDRETNTGELFF
>TRBJ2-1|TRBV14|TRBD1|few
TGTGCCAGCAGCCAAAACAGGGGTTTTAAGTTCTTC
CASSQNRGFKFF